Listed below are T cell receptor beta chains from one sample, sequenced in a study of control samples from healthy donors and cancer patients. Clones were sequenced by immunoSEQ multiplex PCR, and TCRdb holds only the in-frame ones, with some missing. The table has around 110,000 clones, approximately 92% seen once. The source material was PBMCs. Receptor source: a woman aged 45-65 years with colorectal cancer. Each CDR3 is given with its conserved first and last residue. The order of the fields is J gene, D gene, V gene, clone size, CDR3 DNA, CDR3 protein. D genes are given only for firm matches. Clone size is not always given. Where it is, it says once, few, many or a class for expanded clones.

J gene: TRBJ1-2
D gene: .
V gene: TRBV19
clone size: once
CDR3 DNA: TGTGCCAGTAGTGGCGGGCTGCTTAACTATGGCTACACCTTC
CDR3 protein: CASSGGLLNYGYTF

J gene: TRBJ1-5
D gene: .
V gene: TRBV5-6
clone size: .
CDR3 DNA: TGTGCCAGCAGCTTGTGGGGCGTCTTTGAGCCCCAGCATTTT
CDR3 protein: CASSLWGVFEPQHF

J gene: TRBJ2-3
D gene: TRBD1
V gene: TRBV2
clone size: once
CDR3 DNA: TGTGCCAGCAGTGAGGGTTACAGGGGCGGCACAGATACGCAGTATTTT
CDR3 protein: CASSEGYRGGTDTQYF

J gene: TRBJ1-4
D gene: TRBD1
V gene: TRBV5-1
clone size: .
CDR3 DNA: TGCGCCAGCAGCGCTGGGGGCGGGACAGGGGGCCCAGGCAACGAAAAACTGTTTTTT
CDR3 protein: CASSAGGGTGGPGNEKLFF

J gene: TRBJ1-2
D gene: TRBD1
V gene: TRBV3-1/TRBV3-2
clone size: .
CDR3 DNA: TGTGCCAGCAGCCAAGAAGGGACAGGAAGTGGCTACACCTTC
CDR3 protein: CASSQEGTGSGYTF

J gene: TRBJ2-5
D gene: .
V gene: TRBV5-1
clone size: .
CDR3 DNA: TGCGCCAGCAGCTTGTGGGGGACCCAAGAGACCCAGTACTTC
CDR3 protein: CASSLWGTQETQYF

J gene: TRBJ1-1
D gene: TRBD1
V gene: TRBV18
clone size: many
CDR3 DNA: TGTGCCAGCTCATCGCGACAGGGCCGGAACACTGAAGCTTTCTTT
CDR3 protein: CASSSRQGRNTEAFF

J gene: TRBJ2-7
D gene: .
V gene: TRBV5-4
clone size: .
CDR3 DNA: TGTGCCAGCAGCTTACAGCCGGGACCGCGGTCTTCGGTGGAGCAGTACTTC
CDR3 protein: CASSLQPGPRSSVEQYF

J gene: TRBJ2-1
D gene: .
V gene: TRBV5-1
clone size: once
CDR3 DNA: TGCGCCAGCAGCTTGCAGGGAATCGGGACTGAGCAGTTCTTC
CDR3 protein: CASSLQGIGTEQFF

J gene: TRBJ1-4
D gene: .
V gene: TRBV5-6
clone size: .
CDR3 DNA: TGTGCCAGCAGCTTGGCAGGGGAAGGGGATGAAAAACTGTTTTTT
CDR3 protein: CASSLAGEGDEKLFF

J gene: TRBJ2-2
D gene: TRBD1
V gene: TRBV5-5
clone size: .
CDR3 DNA: TGTGCCAGCAGCGGACAGGGTTCCGGGGAGCTGTTTTTT
CDR3 protein: CASSGQGSGELFF

J gene: TRBJ1-2
D gene: .
V gene: TRBV12-3/TRBV12-4
clone size: .
CDR3 DNA: TGTGCCAGCAGTTCCCCTAGTAACTATGGCTACACCTTC
CDR3 protein: CASSSPSNYGYTF

J gene: TRBJ1-2
D gene: .
V gene: TRBV6-5
clone size: .
CDR3 DNA: TGTGCCAGCAGTTACTCGAGAGGGTTTGGCTACACCTTC
CDR3 protein: CASSYSRGFGYTF

J gene: TRBJ2-2
D gene: .
V gene: TRBV5-1
clone size: few
CDR3 DNA: TGCGCCAGCAGCCCGAAACAGAACACCGGGGAGCTGTTTTTT
CDR3 protein: CASSPKQNTGELFF

J gene: TRBJ1-3
D gene: .
V gene: TRBV6-1
clone size: .
CDR3 DNA: TGTGCCAGCAGTGAACTCGCAAGAGGAAACACCATATATTTT
CDR3 protein: CASSELARGNTIYF

J gene: TRBJ1-1
D gene: .
V gene: TRBV5-1
clone size: .
CDR3 DNA: TGCGCCAGCAGCCTGGAGGGCGGCAGGATGAACACTGAAGCTTTCTTT
CDR3 protein: CASSLEGGRMNTEAFF

J gene: TRBJ1-1
D gene: .
V gene: TRBV19
clone size: .
CDR3 DNA: TGTGCCACTATACAGGGTATAACTTTCTTT
CDR3 protein: CATIQGITFF

J gene: TRBJ1-6
D gene: .
V gene: TRBV19
clone size: .
CDR3 DNA: TGTGCCAGTAGTATTGAACACAGCAGCTATAATTCACCCCTCCACTTT
CDR3 protein: CASSIEHSSYNSPLHF

J gene: TRBJ2-2
D gene: .
V gene: TRBV24-1
clone size: .
CDR3 DNA: TGTGCCACCAGTGATCCGAAGGGTCCCGGGGAGCTGTTTTTT
CDR3 protein: CATSDPKGPGELFF

J gene: TRBJ2-1
D gene: .
V gene: TRBV20-1
clone size: .
CDR3 DNA: TGCAGTGCCTTCGACAATGAGCAGTTCTTC
CDR3 protein: CSAFDNEQFF

J gene: TRBJ2-1
D gene: TRBD1
V gene: TRBV19
clone size: .
CDR3 DNA: TGTGCCAGTAGTTCCGGGACAGCGACCTACAATGAGCAGTTCTTC
CDR3 protein: CASSSGTATYNEQFF

J gene: TRBJ2-6
D gene: .
V gene: TRBV2
clone size: .
CDR3 DNA: TGTGCCAGCAAACCTGGGGCTGGGGCCAACGTCCTGACTTTC
CDR3 protein: CASKPGAGANVLTF

J gene: TRBJ1-1
D gene: .
V gene: TRBV30
clone size: .
CDR3 DNA: TGTGCCTGGAGTGCCGGACAGACACCTGAAGCTTTCTTT
CDR3 protein: CAWSAGQTPEAFF

J gene: TRBJ2-7
D gene: .
V gene: TRBV18
clone size: .
CDR3 DNA: TGTGCCAGCTCACCGGGAGGAAACTACGAGCAGTACTTC
CDR3 protein: CASSPGGNYEQYF

J gene: TRBJ2-1
D gene: TRBD2
V gene: TRBV5-5
clone size: .
CDR3 DNA: TGTGCCAGCAGCCGAGGGACTAGCGGGATCGATGAGCAGTTCTTC
CDR3 protein: CASSRGTSGIDEQFF

J gene: TRBJ2-6
D gene: .
V gene: TRBV7-3
clone size: .
CDR3 DNA: TGTGCCAGCAGCTTAATGGACAGTGGCACAGCCAACGTCCTGACTTTC
CDR3 protein: CASSLMDSGTANVLTF

J gene: TRBJ2-7
D gene: TRBD1
V gene: TRBV5-1
clone size: .
CDR3 DNA: TGCGCCAGCAGCTGGACAGGGACCGAGCAGTACTTC
CDR3 protein: CASSWTGTEQYF

J gene: TRBJ2-1
D gene: .
V gene: TRBV28
clone size: .
CDR3 DNA: TGTGCCAGCAGTTTATGGCAGGGCTATGAGCAGTTCTTC
CDR3 protein: CASSLWQGYEQFF

J gene: TRBJ1-1
D gene: .
V gene: TRBV2
clone size: once
CDR3 DNA: TGTGCCAGCAGTCAGTCGGTGGGCGGTGAAGCTTTCTTT
CDR3 protein: CASSQSVGGEAFF

J gene: TRBJ2-1
D gene: .
V gene: TRBV9
clone size: .
CDR3 DNA: TGTGCCAGCAGCGTAGTCCCTCCAATGGGGGCAGAAAACAATGAGCAGTTCTTC
CDR3 protein: CASSVVPPMGAENNEQFF

J gene: TRBJ2-2
D gene: .
V gene: TRBV7-9
clone size: .
CDR3 DNA: TGTGCCAGCAGCTTCTACACCGGGGAGCTGTTTTTT
CDR3 protein: CASSFYTGELFF

J gene: TRBJ1-6
D gene: .
V gene: TRBV30
clone size: .
CDR3 DNA: TGTGCCTGGAGTCCGGACAGTAATTCACCCCTCCACTTT
CDR3 protein: CAWSPDSNSPLHF

J gene: TRBJ1-1
D gene: .
V gene: TRBV6-5
clone size: .
CDR3 DNA: TGTGCCAGCAGTACCGGGGGTTTCGACACTGAAGCTTTCTTT
CDR3 protein: CASSTGGFDTEAFF

J gene: TRBJ2-1
D gene: .
V gene: TRBV10-3
clone size: .
CDR3 DNA: TGTGCCATCAGTGAGGAGGGGGGCGGTGAGCAGTTCTTC
CDR3 protein: CAISEEGGGEQFF

J gene: TRBJ2-1
D gene: .
V gene: TRBV9
clone size: .
CDR3 DNA: TGTGCCAGCAGCGTAGGGACAGGAGGGACCAAGCAGTTCTTC
CDR3 protein: CASSVGTGGTKQFF

J gene: TRBJ1-1
D gene: .
V gene: TRBV5-1
clone size: .
CDR3 DNA: TGCGCCAGCAGCTTGGTGAGCGGGGGAAACACTGAAGCTTTCTTT
CDR3 protein: CASSLVSGGNTEAFF

J gene: TRBJ2-5
D gene: TRBD1
V gene: TRBV5-1
clone size: .
CDR3 DNA: TGCGCCAGCAGCTGGGACAGGGGAAAGACCCAGTACTTC
CDR3 protein: CASSWDRGKTQYF

J gene: TRBJ2-3
D gene: .
V gene: TRBV10-3
clone size: .
CDR3 DNA: TGTGCCATCAGGTCCCAGGTAGGGCTGAGCACAGATACGCAGTATTTT
CDR3 protein: CAIRSQVGLSTDTQYF

J gene: TRBJ2-5
D gene: .
V gene: TRBV18
clone size: .
CDR3 DNA: TGTGCCAGCTCACCAGGCCGGGAGACCCAGTACTTC
CDR3 protein: CASSPGRETQYF

J gene: TRBJ2-7
D gene: TRBD1
V gene: TRBV6-6
clone size: .
CDR3 DNA: TGTGCCAGCAGAACCGGGACAGACTTCTACGAGCAGTACTTC
CDR3 protein: CASRTGTDFYEQYF

J gene: TRBJ2-5
D gene: .
V gene: TRBV11-2
clone size: .
CDR3 DNA: TGTGCCAGCAGCCGCATGACCGAAGAGACCCAGTACTTC
CDR3 protein: CASSRMTEETQYF

J gene: TRBJ2-1
D gene: TRBD2
V gene: TRBV6-5
clone size: .
CDR3 DNA: TGTGCCAGCAGTTCGTCCGGGACTACGGGTTACAATGAGCAGTTCTTC
CDR3 protein: CASSSSGTTGYNEQFF

J gene: TRBJ1-1
D gene: TRBD1
V gene: TRBV27
clone size: .
CDR3 DNA: TGTGCCAGCACCTGGACAGGGGCGGGGGGCACTGAAGCTTTCTTT
CDR3 protein: CASTWTGAGGTEAFF

J gene: TRBJ1-2
D gene: .
V gene: TRBV3-1/TRBV3-2
clone size: .
CDR3 DNA: TGTGCCAGCAGCCAAACCGGGAATCCTAACTATGGCTACACCTTC
CDR3 protein: CASSQTGNPNYGYTF

J gene: TRBJ1-2
D gene: .
V gene: TRBV5-6
clone size: .
CDR3 DNA: TGTGCCAGCAGCTTGGTTCGGGGGCAAGGTGGCTACACCTTC
CDR3 protein: CASSLVRGQGGYTF

J gene: TRBJ2-1
D gene: TRBD1
V gene: TRBV18
clone size: .
CDR3 DNA: TGTGCCAGCTCACCCGACAGGGTAAGGGACAATGAGCAGTTCTTC
CDR3 protein: CASSPDRVRDNEQFF

J gene: TRBJ2-2
D gene: .
V gene: TRBV4-1
clone size: once
CDR3 DNA: TGCGCCAGCAGCATGTACACCGGGGAGCTGTTTTTT
CDR3 protein: CASSMYTGELFF

J gene: TRBJ2-1
D gene: .
V gene: TRBV10-1
clone size: .
CDR3 DNA: TGCGCCAGCAGTGAGTCGAAAGGCTCCTACAATGAGCAGTTCTTC
CDR3 protein: CASSESKGSYNEQFF

J gene: TRBJ1-2
D gene: .
V gene: TRBV6-2/TRBV6-3
clone size: .
CDR3 DNA: TGTGCCAGCAGCAATCCCAGGGACCCAAATAACTATGGCTACACCTTC
CDR3 protein: CASSNPRDPNNYGYTF

J gene: TRBJ1-1
D gene: .
V gene: TRBV10-2
clone size: .
CDR3 DNA: TGCGCCAGCAGTGAAAGTACCTCGGGGACTGAAGCTTTCTTT
CDR3 protein: CASSESTSGTEAFF

J gene: TRBJ2-5
D gene: TRBD1
V gene: TRBV7-3
clone size: .
CDR3 DNA: TGTGCCAGCAGCTTAACGGGACAGGCGGAGACCCAGTACTTC
CDR3 protein: CASSLTGQAETQYF

J gene: TRBJ1-1
D gene: TRBD1
V gene: TRBV6-5
clone size: .
CDR3 DNA: TGTGCCAGCACCCCGGACAGGGAGTGGACTGAAGCTTTCTTT
CDR3 protein: CASTPDREWTEAFF

J gene: TRBJ2-5
D gene: TRBD1
V gene: TRBV30
clone size: .
CDR3 DNA: TGTGCCTGGATACAGGGGGTCGGGACCCAGTACTTC
CDR3 protein: CAWIQGVGTQYF

J gene: TRBJ2-7
D gene: TRBD1
V gene: TRBV11-2
clone size: .
CDR3 DNA: TGTGCCAGCAGCCCTGGGACAGCGGAGGCCGAGCAGTACTTC
CDR3 protein: CASSPGTAEAEQYF

J gene: TRBJ1-4
D gene: .
V gene: TRBV5-1
clone size: .
CDR3 DNA: TGCGCCAGCAGCTTGGGATACTCCGAGGAAAAACTGTTTTTT
CDR3 protein: CASSLGYSEEKLFF

J gene: TRBJ2-3
D gene: .
V gene: TRBV5-6
clone size: few
CDR3 DNA: TGTGCCAGCAGACGCTTCGATCTGGTCACAGATACGCAGTATTTT
CDR3 protein: CASRRFDLVTDTQYF

J gene: TRBJ1-1
D gene: .
V gene: TRBV29-1
clone size: once
CDR3 DNA: TGCAGCGTTTCATACGGGGCGGATGAAGCTTTCTTT
CDR3 protein: CSVSYGADEAFF

J gene: TRBJ2-2
D gene: .
V gene: TRBV2
clone size: .
CDR3 DNA: TGTGCCAGCAGTCCCCCCGGGGGGAACACCGGGGAGCTGTTTTTT
CDR3 protein: CASSPPGGNTGELFF

J gene: TRBJ1-1
D gene: .
V gene: TRBV29-1
clone size: .
CDR3 DNA: TGCAGCGCCGCCGACGTAAAGAACACTGAAGCTTTCTTT
CDR3 protein: CSAADVKNTEAFF